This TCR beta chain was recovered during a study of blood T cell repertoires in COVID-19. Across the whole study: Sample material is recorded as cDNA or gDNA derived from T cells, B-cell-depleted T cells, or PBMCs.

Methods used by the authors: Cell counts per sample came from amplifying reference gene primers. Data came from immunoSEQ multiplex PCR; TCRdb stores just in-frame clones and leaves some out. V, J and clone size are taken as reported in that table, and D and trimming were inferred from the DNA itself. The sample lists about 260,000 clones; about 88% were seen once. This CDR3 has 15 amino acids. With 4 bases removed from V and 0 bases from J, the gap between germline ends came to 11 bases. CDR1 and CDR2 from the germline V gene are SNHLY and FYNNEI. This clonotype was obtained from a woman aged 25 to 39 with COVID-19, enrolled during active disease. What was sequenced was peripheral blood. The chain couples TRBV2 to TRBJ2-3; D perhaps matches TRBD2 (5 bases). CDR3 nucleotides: TGTGCCAGCAGTGGAGGGTCGGCTAGCACAGATACGCAGTATTTT. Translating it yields CASSGGSASTDTQYF. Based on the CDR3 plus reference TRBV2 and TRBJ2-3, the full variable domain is EPEVTQTPSHQVTQMGQEVILRCVPISNHLYFYWYRQILGQKVEFLVSFYNNEISEKSEIFDDQFSVERPDGSNFTLKIRSTKLEDSAMYFCASSGGSASTDTQYFGPGTRLTVL.